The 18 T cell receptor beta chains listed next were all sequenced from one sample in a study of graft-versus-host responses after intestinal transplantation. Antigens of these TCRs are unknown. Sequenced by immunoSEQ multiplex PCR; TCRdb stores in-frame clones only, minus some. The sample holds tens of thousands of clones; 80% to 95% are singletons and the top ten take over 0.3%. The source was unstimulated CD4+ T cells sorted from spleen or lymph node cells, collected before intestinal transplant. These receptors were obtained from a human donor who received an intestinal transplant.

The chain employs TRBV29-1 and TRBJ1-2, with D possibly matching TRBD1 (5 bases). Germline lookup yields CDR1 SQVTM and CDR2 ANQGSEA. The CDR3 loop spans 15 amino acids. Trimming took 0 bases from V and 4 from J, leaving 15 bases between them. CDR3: CSVEDLGRGSYGYTF. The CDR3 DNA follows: TGCAGCGTTGAAGATCTTGGGAGGGGATCCTATGGCTACACCTTC.

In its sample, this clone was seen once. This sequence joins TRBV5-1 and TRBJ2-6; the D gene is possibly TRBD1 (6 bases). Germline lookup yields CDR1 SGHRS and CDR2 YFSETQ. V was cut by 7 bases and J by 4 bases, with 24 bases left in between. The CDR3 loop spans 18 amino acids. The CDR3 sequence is CASWDGDKGLEGANVLTF. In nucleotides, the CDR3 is TGCGCCAGCTGGGACGGGGACAAAGGTTTGGAAGGGGCCAACGTCCTGACTTTC.

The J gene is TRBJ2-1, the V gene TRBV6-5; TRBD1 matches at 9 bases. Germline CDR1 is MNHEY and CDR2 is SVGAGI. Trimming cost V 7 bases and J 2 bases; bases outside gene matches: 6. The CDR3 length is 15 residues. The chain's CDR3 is CASTHGDRAYNEQFF. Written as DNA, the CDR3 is TGTGCCAGCACCCACGGGGACAGGGCCTACAATGAGCAGTTCTTC.

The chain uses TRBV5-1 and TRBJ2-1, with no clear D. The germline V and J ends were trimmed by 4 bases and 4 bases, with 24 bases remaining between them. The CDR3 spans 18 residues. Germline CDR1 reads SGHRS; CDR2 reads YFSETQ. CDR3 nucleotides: TGCGCCAGCAGCCCCCGCAGACCATCACCATTAGGATACAATGAGCAGTTCTTC. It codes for CASSPRRPSPLGYNEQFF.

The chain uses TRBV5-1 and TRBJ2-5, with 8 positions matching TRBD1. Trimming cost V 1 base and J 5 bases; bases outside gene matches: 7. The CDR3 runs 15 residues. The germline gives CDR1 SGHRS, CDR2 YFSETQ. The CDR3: CASSLSRGRGETQYF. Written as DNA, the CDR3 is TGCGCCAGCAGCTTGAGCAGGGGGCGCGGGGAGACCCAGTACTTC.

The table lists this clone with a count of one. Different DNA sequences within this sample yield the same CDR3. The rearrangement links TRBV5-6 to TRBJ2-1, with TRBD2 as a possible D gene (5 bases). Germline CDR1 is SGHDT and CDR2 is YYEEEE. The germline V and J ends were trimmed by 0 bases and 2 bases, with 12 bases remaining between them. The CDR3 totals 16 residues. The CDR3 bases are TGTGCCAGCAGCTTGGGAGCGGCCAAAACCTACAATGAGCAGTTCTTC. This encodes CASSLGAAKTYNEQFF.

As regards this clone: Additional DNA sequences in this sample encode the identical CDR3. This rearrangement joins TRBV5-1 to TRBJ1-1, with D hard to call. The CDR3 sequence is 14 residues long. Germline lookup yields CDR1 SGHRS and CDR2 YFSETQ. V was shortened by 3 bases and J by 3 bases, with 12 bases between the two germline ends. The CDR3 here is CASSSDGVYTEAFF. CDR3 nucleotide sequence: TGCGCCAGCAGCTCCGATGGTGTGTACACTGAAGCTTTCTTT.

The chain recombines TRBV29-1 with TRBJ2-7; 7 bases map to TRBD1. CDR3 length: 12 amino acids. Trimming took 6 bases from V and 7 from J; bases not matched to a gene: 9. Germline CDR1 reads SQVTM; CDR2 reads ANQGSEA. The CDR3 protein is CSVEIVGQEQYF. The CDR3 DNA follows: TGCAGCGTGGAAATTGTGGGACAGGAGCAGTACTTC.

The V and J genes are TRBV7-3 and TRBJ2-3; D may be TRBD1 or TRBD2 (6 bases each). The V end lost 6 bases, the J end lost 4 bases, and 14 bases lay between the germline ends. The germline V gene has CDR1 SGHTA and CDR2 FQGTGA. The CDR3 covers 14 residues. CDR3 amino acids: CASSQNRGADTQYF. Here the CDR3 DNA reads TGTGCCAGCAGTCAAAATAGGGGGGCAGATACGCAGTATTTT.

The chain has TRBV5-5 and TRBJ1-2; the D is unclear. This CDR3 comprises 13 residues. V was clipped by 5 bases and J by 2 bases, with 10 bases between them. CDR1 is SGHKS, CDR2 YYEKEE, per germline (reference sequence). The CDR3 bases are TGTGCCAGCAGACCGGACCAAAACTATGGCTACACCTTC. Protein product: CASRPDQNYGYTF.

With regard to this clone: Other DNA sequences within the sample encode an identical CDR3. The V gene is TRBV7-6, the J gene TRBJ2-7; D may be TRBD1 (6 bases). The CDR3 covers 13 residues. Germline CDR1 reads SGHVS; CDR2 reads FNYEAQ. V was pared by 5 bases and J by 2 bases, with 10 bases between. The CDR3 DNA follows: TGTGCCAGCAGCCTAGGGACAACCTACGAGCAGTACTTC. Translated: CASSLGTTYEQYF.

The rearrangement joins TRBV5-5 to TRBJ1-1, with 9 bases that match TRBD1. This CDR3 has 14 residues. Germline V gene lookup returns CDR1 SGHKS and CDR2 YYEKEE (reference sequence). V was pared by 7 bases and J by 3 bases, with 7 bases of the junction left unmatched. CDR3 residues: CASGTNRGHTEAFF. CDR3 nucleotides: TGTGCCAGCGGAACGAACAGGGGGCACACTGAAGCTTTCTTT.

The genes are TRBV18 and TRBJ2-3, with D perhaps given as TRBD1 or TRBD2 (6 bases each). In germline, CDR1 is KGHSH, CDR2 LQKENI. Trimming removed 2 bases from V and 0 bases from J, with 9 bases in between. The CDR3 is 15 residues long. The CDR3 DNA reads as TGTGCCAGCTCACCATGGGGGGCTAGCACAGATACGCAGTATTTT. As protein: CASSPWGASTDTQYF. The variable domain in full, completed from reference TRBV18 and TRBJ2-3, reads NAGVMQNPRHLVRRRGQEARLRCSPMKGHSHVYWYRQLPEEGLKFMVYLQKENIIDESGMPKERFSAEFPKEGPSILRIQQVVRGDSAAYFCASSPWGASTDTQYFGPGTRLTVL.

The CDR3 sequence is CASSGGTNYEQYF. The DNA of the CDR3 is TGTGCCAGCAGTGGCGGGACAAACTACGAGCAGTACTTC. This rearrangement joins TRBV28 to TRBJ2-7; D possibly uses TRBD1 or TRBD2 (6 bases each). The CDR3 loop spans 13 amino acids. Trimming took 5 bases from V and 3 from J, leaving 11 bases between them. CDR1 and CDR2 from the germline V gene are MDHEN and SYDVKM.

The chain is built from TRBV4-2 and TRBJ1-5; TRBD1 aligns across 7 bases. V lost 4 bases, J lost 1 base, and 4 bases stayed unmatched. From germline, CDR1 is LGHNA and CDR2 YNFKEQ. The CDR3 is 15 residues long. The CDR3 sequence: CASSRDRASNQPQHF. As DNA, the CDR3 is TGTGCCAGCAGCCGTGACAGGGCGAGCAATCAGCCCCAGCATTTT.

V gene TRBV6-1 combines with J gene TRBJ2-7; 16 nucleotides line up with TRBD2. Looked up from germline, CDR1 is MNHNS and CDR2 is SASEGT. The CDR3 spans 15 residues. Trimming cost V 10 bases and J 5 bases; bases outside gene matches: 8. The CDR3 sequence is CATAGLAGGPNEQYF. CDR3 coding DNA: TGTGCCACCGCGGGACTAGCGGGAGGGCCCAACGAGCAGTACTTC.

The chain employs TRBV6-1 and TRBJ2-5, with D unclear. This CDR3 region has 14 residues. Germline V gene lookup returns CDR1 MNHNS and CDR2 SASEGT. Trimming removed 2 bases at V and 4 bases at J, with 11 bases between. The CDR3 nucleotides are TGTGCCAGCAGTGAATTCAGCGCGCGAGAGACCCAGTACTTC. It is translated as CASSEFSARETQYF.

CDR3 loop: CASNRGGTGANEQFF. In DNA, the CDR3 is TGTGCCAGCAACCGCGGAGGGACAGGAGCTAATGAGCAGTTCTTC. The chain joins TRBV7-2 to TRBJ2-1; 8 nucleotides match TRBD1. The J segment lost 7 bases and the V segment lost 7 bases, leaving 12 bases of the junction unmatched. This CDR3 has 15 residues. Per germline, CDR1 SGHTA and CDR2 FQGNSA.